Given below is one T cell receptor beta chain in context. These data come from a study of Ad26.COV2.S vaccination and SARS-CoV-2 variants. Treatment described: 15 to 20 received Ad26.COV2.S at low or high dose, single or two shots; about five received placebo; per-sample allocation not given. Sample collection was performed on day 63 after the first vaccine or placebo injection. Built on an Ad26 vector, the vaccine expressed Wuhan-strain SARS-CoV-2 spike. Produced via immunoSEQ multiplex PCR; TCRdb's table is partial and in-frame only. In the table there are approximately 410,000 clones, roughly 90% of which are singletons. The germline V and J ends were trimmed by 4 bases and 4 bases, with 14 bases remaining between them. The CDR3 length is 16 residues. Germline V CDR1 and CDR2: SGHVS, FQNEAQ.

The specimen comprised peripheral blood, sampled in a trial of Ad26.COV2.S vaccine versus placebo. The rearrangement links TRBV7-8 to TRBJ2-6, with D tentatively TRBD1 (6 bases). The origin of this receptor is a person aged 18 to 65 who received the Ad26.COV2.S COVID-19 vaccine or a placebo. Here the CDR3 reads CASSSIRGSGANVLTF. The CDR3 coding sequence is TGTGCCAGCAGCTCAATTAGGGGGAGCGGGGCCAACGTCCTGACTTTC.